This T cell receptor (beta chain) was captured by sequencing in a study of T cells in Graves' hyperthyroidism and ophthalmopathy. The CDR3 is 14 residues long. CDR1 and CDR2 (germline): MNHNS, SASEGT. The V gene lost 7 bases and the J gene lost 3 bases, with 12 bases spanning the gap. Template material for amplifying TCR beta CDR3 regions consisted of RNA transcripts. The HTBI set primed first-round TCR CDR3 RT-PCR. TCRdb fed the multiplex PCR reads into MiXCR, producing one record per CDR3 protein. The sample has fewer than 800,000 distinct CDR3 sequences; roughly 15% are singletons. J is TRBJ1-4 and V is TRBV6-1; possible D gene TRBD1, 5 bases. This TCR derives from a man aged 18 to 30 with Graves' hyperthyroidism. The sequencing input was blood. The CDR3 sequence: CASTLPGANEKLFF. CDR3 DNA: TGTGCCAGCACCCTCCCGGGGGCTAATGAAAAACTGTTTTTT.